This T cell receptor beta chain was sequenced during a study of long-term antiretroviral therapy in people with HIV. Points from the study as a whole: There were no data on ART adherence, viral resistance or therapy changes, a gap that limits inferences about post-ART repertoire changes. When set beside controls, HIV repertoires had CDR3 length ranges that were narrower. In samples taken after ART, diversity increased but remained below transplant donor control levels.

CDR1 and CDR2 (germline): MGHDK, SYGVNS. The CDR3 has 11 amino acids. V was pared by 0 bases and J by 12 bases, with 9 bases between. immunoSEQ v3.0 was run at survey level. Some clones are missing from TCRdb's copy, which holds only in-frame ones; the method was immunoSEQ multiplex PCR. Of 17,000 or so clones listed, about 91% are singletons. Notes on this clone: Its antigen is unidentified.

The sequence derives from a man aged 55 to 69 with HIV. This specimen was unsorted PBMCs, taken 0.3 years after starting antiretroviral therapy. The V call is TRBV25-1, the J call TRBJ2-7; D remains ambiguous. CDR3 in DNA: TGTGCCAGCAGTGAATACCCGGATTTGTACTTC. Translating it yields CASSEYPDLYF.